This record concerns one T cell receptor beta chain sequence. Its target is unknown. The entry originates in a study of shared clonotypes between healthy human individuals. Regarding the study as a whole: Generation probability values for non-shared clonotypes were lower than those for clonotypes shared by all four donors.

The CDR3 is 15 residues long. Germline V gives CDR1 SGHTA, CDR2 FQGTGA. V shed 4 bases and J shed 3 bases, with 16 bases lying between them. Profiling relied on immunoSEQ multiplex PCR, and the TCRdb table lists in-frame clones only, not all of them. The profile shows about 710,000 clones, about two thirds of them singletons. Each of the donors was a healthy adult who was HIV-negative and had not had a recent acute infection or vaccination. Negatively enriched CD4+ T cells were divided by CD45RA into naive and memory. The sequence was obtained from a woman aged 25 to 45 in good health. The chain has TRBV7-3 and TRBJ2-7; possibly TRBD1 for D (6 bases). Sequencing was done on a sample of memory CD4+ T cells sorted from blood. Regarding subset: CD45RA-negative fraction. The CDR3 bases are TGTGCCAGCAGCTCCAAAGCAGGGGCCAACTACGAGCAGTACTTC. This gives the protein CASSSKAGANYEQYF.